This entry lists 25 T cell receptor beta chains sequenced from one sample in a study of T cell clonality in common variable immunodeficiency. This table comes from immunoSEQ multiplex PCR, and its TCRdb copy is limited to in-frame clones, with some not included. The record shows 55,000 to 65,000 clones for this sample, with no singletons present. Source material: peripheral blood mononuclear cells. These receptors all come from a person aged 18-70 years in good health.

On this clone: The read terminates 3 residues before the CDR3 end, so the remaining end is supplied by the germline J gene. Other DNA sequences of this sample code for an identical CDR3. The chain couples TRBV18 to TRBJ2-5; 7 bases map to TRBD2. The CDR3 length is 16 residues. V shed 3 bases, J shed 5 bases, and the junction held 12 bases outside the gene matches. Per the germline V gene, CDR1 is KGHSH and CDR2 is LQKENI. The part of the CDR3 DNA that was read is TGTGCCAGCTCACCGCCGGCGGGAGATCCACTTGAGACC. This sequence encodes CASSPPAGDPLET. The whole CDR3 is CASSPPAGDPLETQYF.

This clone showed up just a few times. Read coverage stops 3 residues before the CDR3 terminus; the germline J gene supplies the remainder. This rearrangement joins TRBV7-9 to TRBJ1-1; D uncertain. Germline CDR1 reads SEHNR; CDR2 reads FQNEAQ (reference sequence). The length of the CDR3 is 15 residues. The CDR3 DNA, read in part, is TGTGCCAGCAGCTCCCGTGAGGCCAACACAGATACG. Protein sequence: CASSSREANTDT. The full CDR3 protein is CASSSREANTDTAFF.

This clone was seen ten or more times. Read data end 3 residues before the CDR3 end; the end is taken from the germline J gene. This chain connects TRBV20-1 to TRBJ1-1, with 11 bases lining up with TRBD1. Germline assignment: CDR1 DFQATT and CDR2 SNEGSKA (reference sequence). V lost 3 bases, J lost 1 base, and 7 bases stayed unmatched. There are 16 residues in the CDR3. CDR3 in amino acids: CSASLGQGAPNTEAFF. Incomplete CDR3 DNA: TGCAGTGCTAGTTTAGGACAGGGGGCCCCGAACACTGAA.

This clone appeared many times. Read sequence stops 3 residues before the CDR3 end, and the germline J gene provides the missing end. The V call is TRBV28, the J call TRBJ1-6, with TRBD1 matching 8 bases. The CDR3 totals 14 residues. After removal of 6 bases from V and 7 bases from J, the junction contained 5 bases not matched to a gene. The germline gives CDR1 MDHEN, CDR2 SYDVKM. The CDR3 bases that were read are TGTGCCAGCAGCCCGACAGGGGACAATTCACCC. Residues: CASSPTGDNSP. Given in full, the CDR3 is CASSPTGDNSPLHF.

At least ten counts were recorded for this clone. The read terminates 3 residues before the CDR3 end, so the remaining end is supplied by the germline J gene. The J gene is TRBJ2-7, the V gene TRBV29-1; TRBD2 agrees at 9 bases. Per the germline V gene, CDR1 is SQVTM and CDR2 is ANQGSEA. Losses at the gene ends were 4 bases for V and 4 bases for J; bases not matched to a gene: 5. The CDR3 has 13 residues. The CDR3 bases that were read are TGCAGCGTTGTGGCGGGAGGGCCTTACGAG. Its translation is CSVVAGGPYE. The whole CDR3 protein reads CSVVAGGPYEQYF.

This clone was observed at least ten times. The CDR3 is cut off 3 residues early in the read; its end comes from the germline J gene. This chain links TRBV27 with TRBJ2-1; 7 nucleotides line up with TRBD1. Germline trimming cut 7 bases from V and 8 bases from J; bases unmatched to any gene: 17. From germline, CDR1 is MNHEY and CDR2 SMNVEV (reference sequence). The CDR3 runs 16 residues. The DNA read from the CDR3 is TGTGCCAGCATCCCCGAATTTAGGGGGCAAAGGGATGAG. It translates to CASIPEFRGQRDE. The complete CDR3 reads CASIPEFRGQRDEQFF.

About this clone itself: The CDR3 extends 3 residues past the end of the read, so its final part is completed from the germline J gene. The chain employs TRBV20-1 and TRBJ2-7, with no clear D. The CDR3 contains 12 residues. Deletions cut 1 base from V and 5 bases from J, with 9 bases between. CDR1 DFQATT and CDR2 SNEGSKA come from the germline V gene (reference sequence). The CDR3 loop reads CSARGERDEQYF. The CDR3 bases that were read are TGCAGTGCTAGAGGCGAGCGAGACGAG.

This clone was detected ten times or more. The read is 3 residues too short to cover the CDR3 end, so that end is filled in from the germline J gene. The genes are TRBV14 and TRBJ2-5; a weak D match, TRBD2 (6 bases). Per germline, CDR1 SGHDN and CDR2 FVKESK. The CDR3 length is 15 residues. The V end lost 0 bases, the J end lost 1 base, and 9 bases lay between the germline ends. Incomplete CDR3 DNA: TGTGCCAGCAGCCAAGACTGGGGGGTCCAAGAGACC. It codes for CASSQDWGVQET. The complete CDR3 sequence is CASSQDWGVQETQYF. The complete variable domain, with remaining parts taken from reference TRBV14 and TRBJ2-5, reads EAGVTQFPSHSVIEKGQTVTLRCDPISGHDNLYWYRRVMGKEIKFLLHFVKESKQDESGMPNNRFLAERTGGTYSTLKVQPAELEDSGVYFCASSQDWGVQETQYFGPGTRLLVL.

This clone appeared many times. From the germline J gene comes the end of the CDR3, since the read stops 3 residues before it. The chain uses TRBV5-5 and TRBJ1-2; 7 positions agree with TRBD1. CDR3 length: 14 residues. V lost 4 bases to trimming and J lost 2 bases; unmatched junction nucleotides: 5. Germline V gives CDR1 SGHKS, CDR2 YYEKEE (reference sequence). CDR3 loop: CASSPTGKNYGYTF. The sequenced CDR3 bases are TGTGCCAGCAGCCCGACAGGGAAAAACTATGGC.

In its sample, this clone was seen many times. The CDR3 end falls 3 residues outside the read, so it is completed with the germline J gene. This chain connects TRBV18 to TRBJ2-1; TRBD1 matches at 8 bases. Germline V gene sequence: CDR1 KGHSH, CDR2 LQKENI. The CDR3 sequence is 16 residues long. J was trimmed by 4 bases and V by 3 bases; bases with no gene match: 8. CDR3: CASSPPGTGLYNEQFF. The sequenced CDR3 bases are TGTGCCAGCTCACCGCCCGGGACAGGCCTTTACAATGAG.

This clone showed up many times. The read falls 3 residues short of the CDR3 end, and the missing part is taken from the germline J gene. The rearrangement joins TRBV30 to TRBJ2-3; 10 positions match TRBD2. This CDR3 is built from 15 residues. The V gene end was trimmed by 5 bases and the J gene end by 3 bases; junction bases not matched to a gene: 8. Per the germline V gene, CDR1 is GTSNPN and CDR2 is SVGIG (reference sequence). The sequenced CDR3 bases are TGTGCCTGGCGGTTGGCTAGCGGGAGTACAGATACG. It specifies CAWRLASGSTDT. The whole CDR3 reads CAWRLASGSTDTQYF.

By share, this clone ranks as medium-sized (0.01 to 0.1%). The read is 3 residues too short to cover the CDR3 end, so that end is filled in from the germline J gene. V usage is TRBV12-3 or TRBV12-4 and J usage is TRBJ2-6, with D possibly being TRBD1 (6 bases). The V end was cut by 5 bases, the J end by 4 bases, with 24 bases between. This CDR3 spans 19 amino acids. CDR3 DNA (partial): TGTGCCAGCAGTCTAGTCTCTCGGACAGAGAACTGGGGGGCCAACGTC. Residues: CASSLVSRTENWGANV. The full CDR3 protein is CASSLVSRTENWGANVLTF.

This clone was detected many times. The read stops 3 residues short of the end of the CDR3; the missing end is completed from the germline J gene. The J gene is TRBJ1-2, the V gene TRBV19, with no clear D. CDR1 LNHDA and CDR2 SQIVND come from the germline V gene (reference sequence). This CDR3 is 11 amino acids long. V was shortened by 5 bases and J by 7 bases, with 8 bases between the two germline ends. CDR3 DNA (partial): TGTGCCAGTAGTGGCATCCCTGGC. Translated, it gives CASSGIPG. The CDR3 in its entirety is CASSGIPGYTF.

The table lists this clone with many counts. The read ends 3 residues early relative to the CDR3; the germline J gene fills the gap. The identical CDR3 is also encoded by other nucleotide sequences in the sample. The chain is built from TRBV6-2 or TRBV6-3 and TRBJ1-3; D is unclear. Germline values: CDR1 MNHEY, CDR2 SVGEGT. Trimming took off 6 bases at V and 1 base at J, with 13 bases between the two ends. This CDR3 comprises 15 residues. The DNA read from the CDR3 is TGTGCCAGCAGGGAGAGGGTCACGTCTGGAAACACC. Residues: CASRERVTSGNT. In full, the CDR3 reads CASRERVTSGNTIYF.

As regards this clone: The read ends 3 residues shy of where the CDR3 ends; the end is completed using the germline J gene. This chain joins TRBV2 and TRBJ2-3; 10 bases line up with TRBD2. Germline CDR1 SNHLY, CDR2 FYNNEI. This CDR3 contains 15 residues. V was clipped by 3 bases and J by 6 bases; unmatched bases: 6. The CDR3 here is CASSEEREGRDTQYF. CDR3 DNA (partial): TGTGCCAGCAGTGAGGAGCGGGAGGGCCGGGATACG.

There are many counts of this clone. The sequenced fragment ends 3 residues before the CDR3 boundary, so the rest is inferred from the germline J gene. The V and J genes are TRBV7-2 and TRBJ1-4, with 8 bases matching TRBD1. Germline V gives CDR1 SGHTA, CDR2 FQGNSA. The CDR3 is 15 residues long. V gave up 1 base and J gave up 6 bases; unmatched junction bases: 4. CDR3 bases read: TGTGCCAGCAGCTTAGGGACAGGGAGGTATGAAAAA. It yields the protein CASSLGTGRYEK. In full, the CDR3 is CASSLGTGRYEKLFF.

This clone has a count of ten or more. The CDR3 is cut off 3 residues early in the read; its end comes from the germline J gene. The rearrangement uses TRBV27 and TRBJ2-7, with TRBD2 matching 8 bases. The V gene end was trimmed by 5 bases and the J gene end by 4 bases; junction bases not matched to a gene: 10. The CDR3 extends over 15 amino acids. Germline V CDR1 and CDR2: MNHEY, SMNVEV (reference sequence). The CDR3 sequence is CASSPDPSGWYEQYF. The DNA read from the CDR3 is TGTGCCAGCAGTCCCGACCCTAGCGGGTGGTACGAG.

There are many counts of this clone. CDR3 bases read: TGTGCCAGTAGTATCCGGCTAGCGGGAGCTTACGAG. Protein: CASSIRLAGAYE. The full-length CDR3 reads as CASSIRLAGAYEQYF. The J gene is TRBJ2-7, the V gene TRBV19, with TRBD2 matching 10 bases. Read coverage stops 3 residues before the CDR3 terminus; the germline J gene supplies the remainder. CDR1 and CDR2 (germline): LNHDA, SQIVND (reference sequence). The length of the CDR3 is 15 residues. Germline trimming cut 3 bases from V and 4 bases from J; bases unmatched to any gene: 6.

This clone was detected ten times or more. The read ends 3 residues before the CDR3 terminus; that terminus is restored from the germline J gene. The chain has TRBV5-1 and TRBJ2-7; 9 bases agree with TRBD2. V shed 0 bases, J shed 6 bases, and the junction held 7 bases outside the gene matches. Germline CDR1 SGHRS, CDR2 YFSETQ. The CDR3 is 15 residues long. CDR3 in amino acids: CASSLGLAGRVEQYF. CDR3 DNA, as far as it was read: TGCGCCAGCAGCTTGGGGCTAGCGGGACGGGTCGAG.

In its sample, this clone was seen many times. From the germline J gene comes the end of the CDR3, since the read stops 3 residues before it. This chain connects TRBV2 to TRBJ1-4; D is perhaps TRBD1 (5 bases). The CDR3 totals 14 residues. V lost 6 bases and J 5 bases, leaving 13 bases between the germline ends. Per germline, CDR1 SNHLY and CDR2 FYNNEI. CDR3 protein: CASRIRVGNEKLFF. The CDR3 DNA, read in part, is TGTGCCAGCAGAATCAGGGTGGGAAATGAAAAA.

This clone was found many times. CDR3 DNA (partial): TGTGCCAGCAGCCTCACCGGGACTATCCACCCG. Its translation is CASSLTGTIHP. Given in full, the CDR3 is CASSLTGTIHPQYF. The chain combines TRBV11-2 with TRBJ2-3, with 7 bases that match TRBD2. The CDR3 goes on 3 residues after the read ends, and that part is filled in from the germline J gene. Per the germline V gene, CDR1 is SGHAT and CDR2 is FQNNGV. CDR3 length equals 14 residues.

This clone was counted ten times or more. The read comes to an end 3 residues before the CDR3 does, leaving the germline J gene to fill in the end. The J gene is TRBJ2-1, the V gene TRBV19, with 8 bases that match TRBD2. Per germline, CDR1 LNHDA and CDR2 SQIVND (reference sequence). V gave up 2 bases and J gave up 4 bases; unmatched junction bases: 4. CDR3 length: 15 residues. Partial CDR3 DNA: TGTGCCAGTAGTATAAGGTTAGCGGGATACAATGAG. Its protein is CASSIRLAGYNE. In full, the CDR3 is CASSIRLAGYNEQFF.

This clone was seen many times. Read coverage stops 3 residues before the CDR3 terminus; the germline J gene supplies the remainder. The gene calls are TRBV2 and TRBJ1-5, with D possibly being TRBD1 (5 bases). CDR1 is SNHLY and CDR2 is FYNNEI in the germline V gene. The V and J ends lost 4 bases and 3 bases respectively, with 16 bases between them. The CDR3 spans 16 residues. The CDR3 sequence: CASSGGEGRNNQPQHF. Incomplete CDR3 DNA: TGTGCCAGCAGTGGGGGCGAGGGCAGAAACAATCAGCCC.

This clone was seen at least ten times. The read finishes 3 residues shy of the CDR3 end, and the germline J gene is used to complete it. The chain uses TRBV6-1 and TRBJ2-7; a possible D gene is TRBD1 (5 bases). Germline assignment: CDR1 MNHNS and CDR2 SASEGT. CDR3 length: 18 residues. The germline V and J ends were trimmed by 2 bases and 0 bases, with 20 bases remaining between them. The CDR3 bases that were read are TGTGCCAGCAGTGAATTGAGACCCCGACAGATATTCTCCTACGAG. Translating it yields CASSELRPRQIFSYE. The full-length CDR3 reads as CASSELRPRQIFSYEQYF.

This clone occurred many times. The read ends 3 residues shy of where the CDR3 ends; the end is completed using the germline J gene. The rearrangement joins TRBV5-6 to TRBJ1-3; tentative D call: TRBD1 (6 bases). CDR1 and CDR2 from the germline V gene are SGHDT and YYEEEE. With 4 bases removed from V and 8 bases from J, the gap between germline ends came to 13 bases. This CDR3 contains 13 residues. The covered CDR3 bases are TGTGCCAGCAGCGGAACAGGGAGAGACACC. Its translation is CASSGTGRDT. The entire CDR3 is CASSGTGRDTIYF.